This TCR beta chain was observed in a study of radiotherapy plus CTLA-4 blockade in lung cancer. The CDR3 runs 13 residues. V was shortened by 9 bases and J by 0 bases, with 9 bases between the two germline ends. Germline CDR1 is LNHDA and CDR2 is SQIVND (reference sequence). TCRdb keeps only in-frame clones here, not all; method: immunoSEQ multiplex PCR. The data hold over 75,000 clones, with around 82% observed a single time. V is TRBV19 and J is TRBJ1-3; D is undetermined. This TCR was recovered from a human donor with non-small cell lung cancer who had stable disease on radiotherapy plus ipilimumab. The sequencing used peripheral blood, collected from a patient treated with radiotherapy plus ipilimumab. CDR3 loop: CASNSFSGNTIYF. In DNA form, the CDR3 reads TGTGCCAGCAACAGCTTCTCTGGAAACACCATATATTTT.